The next 13 T cell receptor beta chains were all read from a single sample in a study of PD-L1 blockade in urothelial cancer. Profiled with immunoSEQ multiplex PCR; TCRdb holds only in-frame clones, not every one. Of approximately 48,000 clones listed, around 85% were seen once; the top ten hold roughly 17%. Sequencing was performed on PBMCs, taken around atezolizumab (anti-PD-L1) treatment. These TCRs come from a man in his fifties or sixties with urothelial cancer.

The V and J genes are TRBV27 and TRBJ2-7, with D unresolved. V was shortened by 5 bases and J by 5 bases, with 16 bases between the two germline ends. CDR1 is MNHEY, CDR2 SMNVEV, per germline (reference sequence). This CDR3 contains 14 residues. This CDR3 is CASSKQPSTHEQYF. In DNA form, the CDR3 reads TGTGCCAGCAGTAAACAGCCCTCGACCCACGAGCAGTACTTC.

V and J are TRBV7-6 and TRBJ1-3; no firm D call. The CDR3 is 14 amino acids. The germline V gene has CDR1 SGHVS and CDR2 FNYEAQ. The ends were cut back, 5 bases at V and 1 base at J, with 9 bases in the middle. CDR3 residues: CASSPQRSGNTIYF. Written as DNA, the CDR3 is TGTGCCAGCAGCCCGCAGCGGTCTGGAAACACCATATATTTT.

Judged by abundance, this clone is hyperexpanded. The chain carries TRBV7-3 and TRBJ1-2, with D possibly TRBD1 on 6 matching bases. The CDR3 is 16 residues long. Germline assignment: CDR1 SGHTA and CDR2 FQGTGA. Trimming took off 2 bases at V and 0 bases at J, with 13 bases between the two ends. The CDR3 loop is CASSLSLRGANYGYTF. In DNA, the CDR3 is TGTGCCAGCAGCTTATCGCTCAGGGGCGCTAACTATGGCTACACCTTC.

CDR3 sequence: CASSQRKGTRGEKLFF. CDR3 nucleotides: TGTGCCAGCAGCCAACGGAAAGGGACAAGGGGTGAAAAACTGTTTTTT. The chain has TRBV2 and TRBJ1-4; TRBD1 is a possible D gene (6 bases). The V gene's germline CDR1 is SNHLY and CDR2 FYNNEI. Trimming removed 6 bases from V and 7 bases from J, with 21 bases in between. CDR3 length: 16 amino acids.

The V and J genes are TRBV5-5 and TRBJ1-2; no definite D call. Looked up from germline, CDR1 is SGHKS and CDR2 is YYEKEE (reference sequence). The length of the CDR3 is 12 residues. Trimming cost V 0 bases and J 4 bases, with 4 bases left between them. The CDR3 DNA sequence: TGTGCCAGCAGCTTGGACACCTATGGCTACACCTTC. Its translation: CASSLDTYGYTF.

The chain recombines TRBV29-1 with TRBJ2-5, with 10 bases matching TRBD1. The CDR3 loop spans 14 amino acids. V gave up 7 bases and J gave up 4 bases; unmatched junction bases: 9. Germline CDR1 is SQVTM and CDR2 is ANQGSEA. CDR3 in amino acids: CSGGGTGVGETQYF. CDR3 nucleotides: TGCAGCGGCGGAGGGACAGGGGTCGGAGAGACCCAGTACTTC.

This chain connects TRBV2 to TRBJ2-3; possible D gene TRBD2, 7 bases. V was clipped by 4 bases and J by 2 bases, with 16 bases between them. This CDR3 contains 16 residues. Germline CDR1 is SNHLY and CDR2 is FYNNEI. CDR3: CASSVGGGGLTDTQYF. The DNA of the CDR3 is TGTGCCAGCAGTGTGGGGGGCGGGGGCCTCACAGATACGCAGTATTTT.

The rearrangement uses TRBV6-1 and TRBJ2-4; the D gene is possibly TRBD2 (6 bases). Trimming took 3 bases from V and 14 from J, leaving 11 bases between them. The CDR3 loop spans 11 amino acids. Germline V CDR1 and CDR2: MNHNS, SASEGT. In nucleotides, the CDR3 is TGTGCCAGCAGTGACGTCGGAGGGAAGTACTTC. Its translation is CASSDVGGKYF.

The chain combines TRBV15 with TRBJ2-1; 10 nucleotides line up with TRBD2. The germline V gene encodes CDR1 LNHNV and CDR2 YYDKDF (reference sequence). This CDR3 comprises 15 residues. J lost 4 bases, V lost 0 bases, and 0 bases had no gene match. CDR3 region: CATSRDSGRYNEQFF. In nucleotides, the CDR3 is TGTGCCACCAGCAGAGATAGCGGGAGGTACAATGAGCAGTTCTTC. Variable domain in full (rest from reference TRBV15 and TRBJ2-1): DAMVIQNPRYQVTQFGKPVTLSCSQTLNHNVMYWYQQKSSQAPKLLFHYYDKDFNNEADTPDNFQSRRPNTSFCFLDIRSPGLGDTAMYLCATSRDSGRYNEQFFGPGTRLTVL.

The V and J genes are TRBV13 and TRBJ1-2; D possibly corresponds to TRBD1 (5 bases). Trimming took 5 bases from V and 8 from J, leaving 18 bases between them. This CDR3 contains 14 residues. CDR1 is PRHDT, CDR2 FYEKMQ, per germline (reference sequence). The CDR3 DNA sequence: TGTGCCAGCAGCCGAGAAGGGGTTTCGGGCGGCTACACCTTC. Its protein product is CASSREGVSGGYTF.

This rearrangement joins TRBV7-9 to TRBJ2-1, with 9 bases fitting TRBD2. Germline CDR1 reads SEHNR; CDR2 reads FQNEAQ (reference sequence). The CDR3 consists of 15 residues. The V gene end was trimmed by 3 bases and the J gene end by 5 bases; junction bases not matched to a gene: 5. Here the CDR3 reads CASSLMAGGHNEQFF. As DNA, the CDR3 is TGTGCCAGCAGCTTGATGGCGGGGGGGCACAATGAGCAGTTCTTC.

The V and J genes are TRBV2 and TRBJ1-2, with TRBD1 identical over 7 bases. Germline CDR1 is SNHLY and CDR2 is FYNNEI. The CDR3 length is 15 residues. J was trimmed by 2 bases and V by 0 bases; bases with no gene match: 3. For the CDR3, the DNA is TGTGCCAGCAGTGAAGCGCCGACAGGGAACTATGGCTACACCTTC. Amino acid sequence: CASSEAPTGNYGYTF.

The CDR3 region is CASSLGLAGEMSTDTQYF. The CDR3 coding sequence is TGTGCCAGTAGTTTGGGACTAGCGGGGGAGATGAGCACAGATACGCAGTATTTT. J is TRBJ2-3 and V is TRBV19, with TRBD2 identical over 14 bases. V dropped 5 bases and J dropped 0; count of bases not matched to a gene: 7. CDR3 size: 18 residues. Germline V lookup: CDR1 LNHDA, CDR2 SQIVND (reference sequence).